The next 20 T cell receptor beta chains were all read from a single sample in a study of cytomegalovirus exposure and HLA in healthy donors. PCR primers comprised 60 Vbeta and 13 Jbeta primers. Profiling relied on immunoSEQ multiplex PCR, and the TCRdb table lists in-frame clones only, not all of them. The table records roughly 190,000 clones, 79% of them present only once. The material sequenced was PBMCs. All receptors come from a woman aged 50 to 60 in good health and CMV-seronegative.

This chain joins TRBV5-1 and TRBJ1-1; D ambiguous. With 4 bases removed from V and 2 bases from J, the gap between germline ends came to 12 bases. The CDR3 has 14 amino acids. CDR1 and CDR2 (germline): SGHRS, YFSETQ. The CDR3 nucleotides are TGCGCCAGCAGCAGGGAGGGTGGCAACACTGAAGCTTTCTTT. Translating gives CASSREGGNTEAFF.

The chain employs TRBV27 and TRBJ2-7, with a possible D match to TRBD2 (6 bases). The CDR3 loop spans 14 amino acids. Trimming took 5 bases from V and 0 from J, leaving 11 bases between them. Germline CDR1 MNHEY, CDR2 SMNVEV (reference sequence). CDR3 region: CASSTRLDSYEQYF. DNA of the CDR3: TGTGCCAGCAGTACACGACTAGACTCCTACGAGCAGTACTTC.

This clone was seen a single time. The chain joins TRBV2 to TRBJ1-1, with D possibly matching TRBD1 (5 bases). The CDR3 runs 14 residues. The V end lost 7 bases, the J end lost 4 bases, and 16 bases lay between the germline ends. Germline-derived CDR1 and CDR2 are SNHLY and FYNNEI. CDR3 region: CASTGTAKGTEAFF. In DNA form, the CDR3 reads TGTGCCAGCACTGGGACTGCCAAGGGCACTGAAGCTTTCTTT.

The sample holds one count of this clone. The chain combines TRBV28 with TRBJ1-6, with TRBD1 as a possible D gene (6 bases). Germline assignment: CDR1 MDHEN and CDR2 SYDVKM. The length of the CDR3 is 14 residues. Deletions cut 6 bases from V and 7 bases from J, with 13 bases between. CDR3 DNA: TGTGCCAGCAGATTCCGGGACACCAATTCACCCCTCCACTTT. It yields the protein CASRFRDTNSPLHF.

The V and J genes are TRBV5-4 and TRBJ2-2, with 8 positions matching TRBD1. The germline V gene encodes CDR1 SGHNT and CDR2 YYREEE (reference sequence). The length of the CDR3 is 14 residues. V shed 4 bases and J 6 bases; nucleotides not matched to a gene: 5. The CDR3 spells CASSKPGGPGELFF. Here the CDR3 DNA reads TGTGCCAGCAGCAAACCAGGGGGCCCCGGGGAGCTGTTTTTT.

The chain employs TRBV7-2 and TRBJ2-7; TRBD2 agrees at 10 bases. V shed 3 bases, J shed 1 base, and the junction held 3 bases outside the gene matches. Per germline, CDR1 SGHTA and CDR2 FQGNSA. The CDR3 runs 15 residues. The CDR3 region is CASSFRSGGSYEQYF. The CDR3 nucleotides read TGTGCCAGCAGCTTTCGTAGCGGGGGGTCCTACGAGCAGTACTTC.

V usage is TRBV5-1 and J usage is TRBJ1-6; 9 bases are shared with TRBD1. The length of the CDR3 is 17 residues. The ends lost 0 bases at V and 7 bases at J; junction bases unmatched: 8. The germline gives CDR1 SGHRS, CDR2 YFSETQ. CDR3 coding DNA: TGCGCCAGCAGCTTGGTCCCCAGACAGGGGGGGAATTCACCCCTCCACTTT. Its protein product is CASSLVPRQGGNSPLHF.

This chain connects TRBV28 to TRBJ2-7; TRBD2 might be the D (7 bases). The CDR3 runs 15 residues. V gave up 3 bases and J gave up 3 bases, with 15 bases separating them. Germline CDR1 MDHEN, CDR2 SYDVKM. The DNA for the CDR3 is TGTGCCAGCAGTTTTTCGGGGGGCACCCTCTACGAGCAGTACTTC. It specifies CASSFSGGTLYEQYF.

This rearrangement joins TRBV4-3 to TRBJ2-1, with 10 bases fitting TRBD1. Germline V CDR1 and CDR2: LGHNA, YSLEER. The V gene end was trimmed by 0 bases and the J gene end by 7 bases; junction bases not matched to a gene: 12. The CDR3 is 18 residues long. DNA for the CDR3: TGCGCCAGCAGCCAAGATGCTGGACAGGGGGTGGTAGGGAATGAGCAGTTCTTC. Translated, it gives CASSQDAGQGVVGNEQFF.

The chain links TRBV7-2 to TRBJ1-1; D is possibly TRBD1 (6 bases). This CDR3 region has 15 residues. Germline CDR1 and CDR2: SGHTA and FQGNSA. Trimming took 0 bases from V and 2 from J, leaving 10 bases between them. Here the CDR3 reads CASSLAPRGNTEAFF. The CDR3 DNA reads TGTGCCAGCAGCTTAGCCCCCAGGGGCAACACTGAAGCTTTCTTT.

J is TRBJ2-1 and V is TRBV7-2; D perhaps matches TRBD1 (6 bases). The V and J ends lost 3 bases and 3 bases respectively, with 9 bases between them. CDR1 SGHTA and CDR2 FQGNSA come from the germline V gene. CDR3 size: 14 residues. Written as DNA, the CDR3 is TGTGCCAGCAGCTTCCCGACAGGCTACAATGAGCAGTTCTTC. This codes for CASSFPTGYNEQFF. The full variable domain, with the rest looked up from reference TRBV7-2 and TRBJ2-1, is GAGVSQSPSNKVTEKGKDVELRCDPISGHTALYWYRQSLGQGLEFLIYFQGNSAPDKSGLPSDRFSAERTGGSVSTLTIQRTQQEDSAVYLCASSFPTGYNEQFFGPGTRLTVL.

This clone showed up just once. The chain couples TRBV28 to TRBJ1-3, with no clear D. This CDR3 has 13 residues. Trimming left V 7 bases short and J 4 bases short, with 11 bases between. CDR1 and CDR2 from the germline V gene are MDHEN and SYDVKM. CDR3 residues: CASTPLRGNTIYF. The CDR3 nucleotides are TGTGCCAGCACCCCGCTCAGGGGAAACACCATATATTTT.

V usage is TRBV7-6 and J usage is TRBJ2-7; 8 nucleotides line up with TRBD1. The CDR3 spans 15 residues. V was pared by 2 bases and J by 4 bases, with 7 bases of the junction left unmatched. Germline V gives CDR1 SGHVS, CDR2 FNYEAQ. CDR3 sequence: CASSLPRQGIYEQYF. The CDR3, as DNA: TGTGCCAGCAGCTTACCCCGACAGGGGATTTACGAGCAGTACTTC.

This chain joins TRBV28 and TRBJ2-1, with 8 bases lining up with TRBD2. CDR1 MDHEN and CDR2 SYDVKM come from the germline V gene. The CDR3 is 11 residues long. The CDR3 coding sequence is TGTGAAACGGGGGGGAACAATGAGCAGTTCTTC. Translating it yields CETGGNNEQFF.

The chain is built from TRBV12-5 and TRBJ2-1; 8 bases are shared with TRBD1. J was trimmed by 7 bases and V by 7 bases; bases with no gene match: 15. Germline V gene sequence: CDR1 LGHNT, CDR2 FRNRAP. This CDR3 spans 16 amino acids. CDR3 loop: CASALLLDRVRNEQFF. CDR3 in DNA: TGTGCTAGTGCCCTGCTCCTGGACAGGGTGAGAAATGAGCAGTTCTTC.

The gene calls are TRBV9 and TRBJ1-2, with D unresolved. The CDR3 covers 15 residues. CDR1 and CDR2 (germline): SGDLS, YYNGEE. V shed 3 bases and J shed 4 bases, with 16 bases lying between them. DNA of the CDR3: TGTGCCAGCAGCGGCCCCCCTCCATCGGTCTATGGCTACACCTTC. Its translation: CASSGPPPSVYGYTF.

The CDR3 loop is CASSPDRGSYNEQFF. The CDR3 DNA reads as TGTGCCAGCAGCCCGGACAGGGGCTCCTACAATGAGCAGTTCTTC. The V and J genes are TRBV7-9 and TRBJ2-1; TRBD1 agrees at 9 bases. The J segment lost 0 bases and the V segment lost 5 bases, leaving 2 bases of the junction unmatched. In germline, CDR1 is SEHNR, CDR2 FQNEAQ (reference sequence). The CDR3 consists of 15 residues.

This sequence joins TRBV5-1 and TRBJ2-7; D not certain. This CDR3 spans 14 amino acids. Per germline, CDR1 SGHRS and CDR2 YFSETQ. V lost 7 bases and J lost 0, with 14 bases in between. The CDR3 nucleotides are TGCGCCAGCCAGGCGTCCACTGACTCCTACGAGCAGTACTTC. This gives the protein CASQASTDSYEQYF. The variable domain in full, completed from reference TRBV5-1 and TRBJ2-7, reads KAGVTQTPRYLIKTRGQQVTLSCSPISGHRSVSWYQQTPGQGLQFLFEYFSETQRNKGNFPGRFSGRQFSNSRSEMNVSTLELGDSALYLCASQASTDSYEQYFGPGTRLTVT.

V gene TRBV10-3 combines with J gene TRBJ1-5; D may be TRBD1 (5 bases). Germline V CDR1 and CDR2: ENHRY, SYGVKD. This CDR3 has 16 residues. Between the trimmed V and J ends, which lost 0 bases and 2 bases, there was a span of 11 bases. CDR3 bases: TGTGCCATCAGTGAGTCGAAGCAGGGTGGCAATCAGCCCCAGCATTTT. This encodes CAISESKQGGNQPQHF.

The genes are TRBV6-6 and TRBJ1-6; no reliable D call. Germline CDR1 is MNHNY and CDR2 is SVGAGI (reference sequence). V was cut by 7 bases and J by 13 bases, with 17 bases left in between. The length of the CDR3 is 13 residues. This CDR3 reads CASIELAPGPLHF. The CDR3, as DNA: TGTGCCAGCATTGAATTGGCGCCCGGGCCCCTCCACTTT.